This note documents a single T cell receptor beta chain sequence. What antigen it recognizes has not been identified. No base qualities exist here, and no much larger clone lies one base off it. TCR beta CDR3 regions were amplified from genomic DNA with the immunoSEQ assay, a bias-controlled multiplex PCR using V- and J-specific primers. In a second PCR step, a proprietary barcode and Illumina adapter sequences were attached to the CDR3 amplicons. An Illumina MiSeq instrument was used for sequencing of the CDR3 libraries. The authors' analysis ran thus. Export and quality control were performed with immunoSEQ Analyzer 3.0, and downstream analyses were performed with R Bioconductor and Immunarch. Only productive rearrangements in the normalized downsampled data set were used to calculate repertoire metrics. Pathologically expanded clonotypes were defined as those larger than 5 templates in the normalized cohort. The Inverse Simpson Index served as the measure of repertoire diversity. To capture all clonotypes, the CMV-specificity analyses were run on the non-normalized data set. What TCRdb holds here is the immuneACCESS table cut down to in-frame rearrangements. Part of the clones is not present; checked against another copy, under half of the missing clones reflect an unresolved V gene, and the others are unexplained. For V, J and clone size, that table is used; D and trimming come from the DNA. In this sample the table shows tens of thousands of clones, 95% of which occur a single time. The top ten clones comprise nearly 0.95% of the sample.

The sample is drawn from a study of T cell clonotyping in hematopoietic cell transplantation (dated by TCRdb to the early 2020s). Regarding the complete study: A total of 130 to 150 blood samples were gathered in the study from 30 to 40 consecutive transplant recipients along with their related donors. Recruitment of patients ran from 2015 to early 2017, and follow-up continued until late 2020 or until death. Overall results and qualifications from the work: The sample size was limited, and because cells were not sorted, the contributions of CD4 and CD8 repertoires could not be separated. Only a small fraction of recipient repertoires overlapped donor repertoires, with over 95% appearing de novo at the given depth. Inverse Simpson Index values from donors and from recipients before transplant predicted broader TCR repertoire diversity after transplant. After transplant, TCR diversity in recipients dropped, and pathologically expanded clonotypes increased progressively from day 30 to day 180.

For TCR beta sequencing, blood samples came from the related transplant donors. Nuclei Lysis Solution was used to extract genomic DNA from fresh or cryopreserved unfractionated peripheral blood mononuclear cells. Taken from the germline V gene, the CDR1 and CDR2 loops are SQVTM and ANQGSEA. At the junction V is shortened by 6 bases and J by 0 bases, with 11 bases in between. The CDR3 runs 13 residues from the cysteine to the phenylalanine. The kept DNA is CDR3 alone, 39 bases in frame from the first base. The source of this sequence is a man aged 25-45 years in good health. Some clones in this sample may be carry-over from other donors' samples. This sequence uses TRBV29-1 and TRBJ1-1, with no D gene named confidently. The sequencing sample was made of peripheral blood mononuclear cells. The DNA sequence reads TGCAGCGTCGCCGGGAGGTTGAACACTGAAGCTTTCTTT. The translation is CSVAGRLNTEAFF.